The 10 T cell receptor beta chains below were found in one sample sequenced in a study of cytomegalovirus exposure and HLA in healthy donors. The PCR contained 60 Vbeta and 13 Jbeta primers. Profiling relied on immunoSEQ multiplex PCR, and the TCRdb table lists in-frame clones only, not all of them. The table includes 120,000 or so clones, over 60% detected once. Material: PBMCs. The receptors shown here come from a man between 18 and 29 years old in good health and CMV-seronegative.

This clone was observed a single time. The V and J genes are TRBV6-4 and TRBJ2-3; TRBD2 aligns across 7 bases. Germline values: CDR1 MRHNA, CDR2 SNTAGT. The ends lost 5 bases at V and 4 bases at J; junction bases unmatched: 9. The CDR3 is made up of 15 amino acids. CDR3 nucleotides: TGTGCCAGCAGTCCCTCTGGCGGGAGCCCAGATACGCAGTATTTT. Encoded protein: CASSPSGGSPDTQYF.

This clone was seen just once. In DNA, the CDR3 is TGCAGCGTTGAAGATCCAGGACTAGCGGGCATCTACGAGCAGTACTTC. It translates to CSVEDPGLAGIYEQYF. The chain links TRBV29-1 to TRBJ2-7; 11 bases agree with TRBD2. The CDR3 contains 16 residues. The germline V gene has CDR1 SQVTM and CDR2 ANQGSEA. J lost 3 bases, V lost 0 bases, and 7 bases had no gene match.

CDR3 sequence: CAGFRGNTIYF. CDR3 DNA: TGTGCCGGCTTCAGGGGAAACACCATATATTTT. The chain recombines TRBV30 with TRBJ1-3; D gene uncertain. Germline V lookup: CDR1 GTSNPN, CDR2 SVGIG (reference sequence). The CDR3 runs to 11 residues. V lost 8 bases and J lost 4, with 9 bases in between.

This chain connects TRBV4-2 to TRBJ2-1, with 11 bases that match TRBD2. V gave up 1 base and J gave up 8 bases; unmatched junction bases: 7. Germline V gives CDR1 LGHNA, CDR2 YNFKEQ. The CDR3 is 16 residues long. CDR3 in DNA: TGTGCCAGCAGCCAAGTAGCGGGAGGGCTTGAGTATGAGCAGTTCTTC. Protein sequence: CASSQVAGGLEYEQFF.

V is TRBV6-5 and J is TRBJ2-7; D perhaps matches TRBD1 (5 bases). Trimming took off 9 bases at V and 3 bases at J, with 18 bases between the two ends. The CDR3 length is 14 residues. In germline, CDR1 is MNHEY, CDR2 SVGAGI. The CDR3 loop reads CASHDPSRVYEQYF. CDR3 coding DNA: TGTGCCAGTCATGACCCTTCCAGGGTCTACGAGCAGTACTTC.

The V call is TRBV28, the J call TRBJ2-7; possible D gene TRBD2, 6 bases. Trimming pared 7 bases from V and 10 bases from J, leaving 14 bases between. The CDR3 covers 11 residues. Germline-derived CDR1 and CDR2 are MDHEN and SYDVKM. The CDR3 loop reads CASNGPGDQYF. The CDR3 region has the DNA TGTGCCAGCAACGGGCCGGGAGACCAGTACTTC.

V gene TRBV18 combines with J gene TRBJ2-5, with TRBD1 as a possible D gene (6 bases). The CDR3 runs to 12 residues. The V end was cut by 3 bases, the J end by 11 bases, with 13 bases between. Looked up from germline, CDR1 is KGHSH and CDR2 is LQKENI. CDR3: CASSPNEGEQYF. DNA of the CDR3: TGTGCCAGCTCACCCAATGAGGGGGAGCAGTACTTC.

The V call is TRBV6-1, the J call TRBJ2-1; 8 bases are shared with TRBD2. There are 16 residues in the CDR3. J was trimmed by 6 bases and V by 6 bases; bases with no gene match: 13. Germline CDR1 reads MNHNS; CDR2 reads SASEGT. CDR3 DNA: TGTGCCAGCAGCGAACTTAGCGGGAACCTCTTCAATGAGCAGTTCTTC. Amino acid sequence: CASSELSGNLFNEQFF.

The chain combines TRBV9 with TRBJ2-7, with 8 bases matching TRBD1. V shed 2 bases, J shed 5 bases, and the junction held 6 bases outside the gene matches. Germline CDR1 and CDR2: SGDLS and YYNGEE. The CDR3 spans 14 residues. CDR3 region: CASSVGRGLDEQYF. The CDR3 nucleotides are TGTGCCAGCAGCGTTGGCAGGGGGCTGGACGAGCAGTACTTC.

The rearrangement uses TRBV7-2 and TRBJ1-3; D call uncertain. Trimming cost V 8 bases and J 0 bases, with 17 bases left between them. Per the germline V gene, CDR1 is SGHTA and CDR2 is FQGNSA. This CDR3 has 16 residues. CDR3 sequence reads: CASGSLLRASGNTIYF. As DNA, the CDR3 is TGTGCCAGCGGCTCCCTACTCCGAGCCTCTGGAAACACCATATATTTT. The whole variable domain, filled in from reference TRBV7-2 and TRBJ1-3, reads GAGVSQSPSNKVTEKGKDVELRCDPISGHTALYWYRQSLGQGLEFLIYFQGNSAPDKSGLPSDRFSAERTGGSVSTLTIQRTQQEDSAVYLCASGSLLRASGNTIYFGEGSWLTVV.